The 19 T cell receptor beta chains below all came from one sample that was sequenced in a study of blood T cell repertoires in COVID-19. Generated by immunoSEQ multiplex PCR, the TCRdb table keeps only in-frame clones and is missing some. This table holds under 300,000 clones, about 90% found once. Sequences were obtained from PBMCs or T cells enriched from blood (not recorded which). Source of these receptors: a human donor in a cohort exposed to, infected with or recovered from COVID-19 (not recorded which). The donor label of this sample is uncertain.

The V and J genes are TRBV14 and TRBJ1-6; 7 bases map to TRBD1. Germline CDR1 and CDR2: SGHDN and FVKESK. The J segment lost 3 bases and the V segment lost 3 bases, leaving 5 bases of the junction unmatched. This CDR3 has 16 amino acids. The CDR3 region is CASSQKTGLYNSPLHF. As DNA, the CDR3 is TGTGCCAGCAGCCAGAAGACAGGGCTCTATAATTCACCCCTCCACTTT.

V usage is TRBV12-3 or TRBV12-4 and J usage is TRBJ2-3; no clear D gene. V was pared by 6 bases and J by 3 bases, with 4 bases between. The CDR3 spans 11 residues. The CDR3 protein is CASSRTDTQYF. The CDR3 DNA reads TGTGCCAGCAGCCGGACAGATACGCAGTATTTT.

The chain carries TRBV18 and TRBJ1-1, with 11 nucleotides matching TRBD1. CDR1 is KGHSH and CDR2 is LQKENI in the germline V gene. This CDR3 region has 15 residues. V dropped 3 bases and J dropped 5; count of bases not matched to a gene: 5. CDR3 in DNA: TGTGCCAGCTCACCCGGACAGGGGGCCGTGACTGAAGCTTTCTTT. Translated: CASSPGQGAVTEAFF.

The CDR3 here is CASRLAGQGYNEQFF. The CDR3 nucleotides are TGTGCCAGCCGTCTTGCGGGACAGGGCTACAATGAGCAGTTCTTC. V and J are TRBV7-9 and TRBJ2-1; 9 positions match TRBD1. Trimming took 8 bases from V and 3 from J; bases not matched to a gene: 8. Germline values: CDR1 SEHNR, CDR2 FQNEAQ (reference sequence). CDR3 length equals 15 residues.

With regard to this clone: Other DNA sequences in the sample encode the same CDR3. The chain couples TRBV18 to TRBJ1-2, with 7 bases aligning to TRBD1. The CDR3 is 13 residues long. Unmatched junction bases numbered 2, after V lost 5 bases and J lost 2 bases. Germline V gives CDR1 KGHSH, CDR2 LQKENI. CDR3 residues: CASSAGQNYGYTF. CDR3 in DNA: TGTGCCAGCTCAGCGGGACAGAACTATGGCTACACCTTC. Variable domain in full (rest from reference TRBV18 and TRBJ1-2): NAGVMQNPRHLVRRRGQEARLRCSPMKGHSHVYWYRQLPEEGLKFMVYLQKENIIDESGMPKERFSAEFPKEGPSILRIQQVVRGDSAAYFCASSAGQNYGYTFGSGTRLTVV.

This clone has only one observation. The chain combines TRBV6-5 with TRBJ2-3; 12 bases agree with TRBD2. Germline V gene data show CDR1 as MNHEY and CDR2 as SVGAGI. The CDR3 is made up of 15 amino acids. The J segment lost 3 bases and the V segment lost 5 bases, leaving 3 bases of the junction unmatched. CDR3 amino acids: CASSLAGGRTDTQYF. As DNA, the CDR3 is TGTGCCAGCAGTCTAGCGGGGGGGAGGACAGATACGCAGTATTTT.

The gene calls are TRBV6-6 and TRBJ1-5; D may be TRBD1 (5 bases). Trimming left V 5 bases short and J 0 bases short, with 35 bases between. The CDR3 totals 23 residues. Looked up from germline, CDR1 is MNHNY and CDR2 is SVGAGI (reference sequence). The CDR3 coding sequence is TGTGCCAGCAGTCAATCTCCCTTGGCCGCAGGGTATAGCCCCCGGTATAGCAATCAGCCCCAGCATTTT. Translating gives CASSQSPLAAGYSPRYSNQPQHF.

For the CDR3, the DNA is TGTGCCAGTAGTAACTTTAAGATCTCTGAGGGCACTGAAGCTTTCTTT. It specifies CASSNFKISEGTEAFF. The chain carries TRBV19 and TRBJ1-1; D not certain. The germline CDR1 and CDR2 sequences are LNHDA and SQIVND (reference sequence). This CDR3 spans 16 amino acids. V was trimmed by 4 bases and J by 4 bases, leaving 19 bases between them.

This chain joins TRBV25-1 and TRBJ2-2; the match to TRBD1 covers 8 bases. The length of the CDR3 is 17 residues. Trimming at V came to 3 bases and at J to 5 bases, leaving 11 bases not matched to a gene. Germline CDR1 reads MGHDK; CDR2 reads SYGVNS. This CDR3 is CASSEILTGAGTGELFF. The CDR3 DNA follows: TGTGCCAGCAGTGAGATCCTGACAGGGGCCGGGACCGGGGAGCTGTTTTTT.

J is TRBJ2-3 and V is TRBV9; possibly TRBD1 for D (6 bases). Per the germline V gene, CDR1 is SGDLS and CDR2 is YYNGEE. Between the trimmed V and J ends, which lost 0 bases and 7 bases, there was a span of 15 bases. The CDR3 is made up of 15 amino acids. CDR3 amino acids: CASSVEGVESNTQYF. CDR3 nucleotide sequence: TGTGCCAGCAGCGTAGAGGGGGTCGAGTCAAATACGCAGTATTTT.

The chain carries TRBV3-1 (or the pseudogene TRBV3-2) and TRBJ2-3; D possibly corresponds to TRBD2 (6 bases). V lost 4 bases to trimming and J lost 6 bases, with 8 bases between them. Per germline, CDR1 LGHDT and CDR2 YNNKEL (reference sequence). The CDR3 extends over 12 amino acids. The CDR3 spells CASSLAVDTQYF. DNA of the CDR3: TGTGCCAGCAGCCTAGCGGTCGATACGCAGTATTTT.

The genes are TRBV27 and TRBJ2-1, with TRBD1 matching 9 bases. V shed 8 bases and J 1 base; nucleotides not matched to a gene: 15. Germline V gives CDR1 MNHEY, CDR2 SMNVEV (reference sequence). This CDR3 region has 18 residues. The CDR3 loop is CASGNSLQGARSYNEQFF. CDR3 nucleotides: TGTGCCAGCGGGAATTCGTTACAGGGGGCTCGGTCCTACAATGAGCAGTTCTTC.

DNA for the CDR3: TGTGCCAGCAGTAGATCCCTACCGAACACCGGGGAGCTGTTTTTT. Its translation: CASSRSLPNTGELFF. The chain couples TRBV6-1 to TRBJ2-2; no reliable D call. The CDR3 totals 15 residues. V dropped 5 bases and J dropped 0 bases, with 10 bases sitting between them. Germline values: CDR1 MNHNS, CDR2 SASEGT.

The chain carries TRBV7-8 and TRBJ1-2; TRBD1 is a possible D gene (5 bases). Per the germline V gene, CDR1 is SGHVS and CDR2 is FQNEAQ. V lost 0 bases, J lost 7 bases, and 18 bases lay in between. The CDR3 contains 16 residues. This chain's CDR3 is CASSLARWGGEGGYTF. As DNA, the CDR3 is TGTGCCAGCAGCTTAGCGAGATGGGGCGGGGAGGGTGGCTACACCTTC. The variable domain in full, completed from reference TRBV7-8 and TRBJ1-2, reads GAGVSQSPRYKVAKRGQDVALRCDPISGHVSLFWYQQALGQGPEFLTYFQNEAQLDKSGLPSDRFFAERPEGSVSTLKIQRTQQEDSAVYLCASSLARWGGEGGYTFGSGTRLTVV.

The V and J genes are TRBV6-5 and TRBJ2-1, with 8 bases fitting TRBD2. With 6 bases clipped from V and 6 bases from J, the junction kept 1 base outside the gene matches. CDR1 and CDR2 (germline): MNHEY, SVGAGI. This CDR3 is built from 12 residues. CDR3 amino acids: CASRSGGNEQFF. Here the CDR3 DNA reads TGTGCCAGCAGGAGCGGGGGCAATGAGCAGTTCTTC.

This chain uses TRBV19 with TRBJ1-1; no clear D gene. CDR1 and CDR2 (germline): LNHDA, SQIVND (reference sequence). The V and J ends lost 3 bases and 0 bases respectively, with 5 bases between them. This CDR3 is 13 amino acids long. The CDR3 DNA is TGTGCCAGTAGTATTTCTGTGAACACTGAAGCTTTCTTT. Translated: CASSISVNTEAFF.

The rearrangement uses TRBV27 and TRBJ1-1, with unresolved D. There are 13 residues in the CDR3. The germline gives CDR1 MNHEY, CDR2 SMNVEV (reference sequence). V lost 3 bases and J 2 bases, leaving 7 bases between the germline ends. CDR3 DNA: TGTGCCAGCAGTTTTGGGCCTAACACTGAAGCTTTCTTT. Protein sequence: CASSFGPNTEAFF.

Details on this clone: At one end, the junction sequence differs from germline, possibly due to a read error. The rearrangement links TRBV3-1 (or the pseudogene TRBV3-2) to TRBJ2-1, with D uncertain. Germline V gene sequence: CDR1 LGHDT, CDR2 YNNKEL (reference sequence). CDR3 length: 15 amino acids. CDR3 loop: CASTATRSSYNKQFF. Written as DNA, the CDR3 is TGTGCCAGCACCGCGACTCGGAGCTCCTACAATAAGCAGTTCTTC.

The genes are TRBV7-3 and TRBJ1-6; D might be TRBD1 (5 bases). Germline V CDR1 and CDR2: SGHTA, FQGTGA. The V end lost 1 base, the J end lost 9 bases, and 10 bases lay between the germline ends. The CDR3 is 14 residues long. The CDR3 region is CASSLMGTGSPLHF. The CDR3 coding sequence is TGTGCCAGCAGCTTAATGGGTACAGGTTCACCCCTCCACTTT.